This passage covers 29 T cell receptor beta chains from one sample sequenced in a study of blood T cell repertoires in COVID-19. Assay: immunoSEQ multiplex PCR; the TCRdb copy retains only in-frame clones and omits some. The data contain some 180,000 clones, around 80% of them singletons. The sequencing sample was made of peripheral blood. These receptor sequences come from a human donor in a cohort sampled during active COVID-19.

J is TRBJ1-1 and V is TRBV13, with TRBD1 as a possible D gene (6 bases). Trimming cost V 5 bases and J 6 bases, with 22 bases left between them. The CDR3 extends over 16 amino acids. Germline V gives CDR1 PRHDT, CDR2 FYEKMQ (reference sequence). CDR3 loop: CASSAPTGREAAEAFF. CDR3 sequence (DNA): TGTGCCAGCAGCGCCCCGACAGGCCGCGAAGCTGCTGAAGCTTTCTTT.

The rearrangement links TRBV3-1 (or the pseudogene TRBV3-2) to TRBJ2-7, with 12 bases fitting TRBD2. CDR1 is LGHDT and CDR2 is YNNKEL in the germline V gene (reference sequence). The CDR3 has 13 residues. After removal of 9 bases from V and 3 bases from J, the junction contained 3 bases not matched to a gene. CDR3 DNA sequence: TGTGCCAGTAGGACTAGCGGGGTCTACGAGCAGTACTTC. Its translation is CASRTSGVYEQYF.

The chain joins TRBV5-1 to TRBJ1-3; TRBD1 agrees at 7 bases. CDR1 and CDR2 from the germline V gene are SGHRS and YFSETQ. Trimming took 4 bases from V and 1 from J; bases not matched to a gene: 5. The CDR3 contains 15 residues. CDR3 region: CASSPRQGSGNTIYF. The CDR3, as DNA: TGCGCCAGCAGCCCTCGACAGGGATCTGGAAACACCATATATTTT.

The chain links TRBV18 to TRBJ1-2; TRBD1 is a possible D gene (6 bases). Per the germline V gene, CDR1 is KGHSH and CDR2 is LQKENI. Between the trimmed V and J ends, which lost 3 bases and 6 bases, there was a span of 17 bases. This CDR3 contains 15 residues. CDR3 coding DNA: TGTGCCAGCTCACCCGTTCACAGGGCAGAAGATGGCTACACCTTC. Protein sequence: CASSPVHRAEDGYTF.

About this clone: One junction end disagrees with the germline gene, perhaps due to a read error. V is TRBV15 and J is TRBJ1-1; 7 nucleotides match TRBD1. The CDR3 extends over 13 amino acids. Germline lookup yields CDR1 LNHNV and CDR2 YYDKDF (reference sequence). CDR3 region: CATRRAGGTEAFF. CDR3 coding DNA: TGTGCCACCAGGAGAGCAGGGGGCACTGAAGCTTTCTTT. Complete variable domain (other parts from reference TRBV15 and TRBJ1-1): DAMVIQNPRYQVTQFGKPVTLSCSQTLNHNVMYWYQQKSSQAPKLLFHYYDKDFNNEADTPDNFQSRRPNTSFCFLDIRSPGLGDTAMYLCATRRAGGTEAFFGQGTRLTVV.

J is TRBJ2-1 and V is TRBV4-2; a possible D gene is TRBD1 (6 bases). This CDR3 has 17 amino acids. Germline-derived CDR1 and CDR2 are LGHNA and YNFKEQ. Trimming left V 0 bases short and J 6 bases short, with 18 bases between. The DNA for the CDR3 is TGTGCCAGCAGCCAAGATGGCCGTCGTAGAGGGGGCAATGAGCAGTTCTTC. Translating it yields CASSQDGRRRGGNEQFF.

Only one count was recorded for this clone. The chain recombines TRBV13 with TRBJ2-2; 8 bases line up with TRBD1. The germline gives CDR1 PRHDT, CDR2 FYEKMQ (reference sequence). The V segment lost 5 bases and the J segment 0 bases; nucleotides outside the gene matches: 2. The CDR3 has 15 amino acids. DNA for the CDR3: TGTGCCAGCAGCCCAGGGGGCGCGAACACCGGGGAGCTGTTTTTT. Residues: CASSPGGANTGELFF.

This clone showed up just once. DNA for the CDR3: TGCGCCAGCAGGCCCACCGGAGGGGATCAGCCCCAGCATTTT. Its protein product is CASRPTGGDQPQHF. V usage is TRBV4-1 and J usage is TRBJ1-5, with D possibly matching TRBD1 (5 bases). The CDR3 length is 14 residues. Germline assignment: CDR1 MGHRA and CDR2 YSYEKL. Trimming cost V 6 bases and J 5 bases, with 14 bases left between them.

This chain uses TRBV19 with TRBJ2-5; 8 bases are shared with TRBD2. V shed 4 bases, J shed 5 bases, and the junction held 9 bases outside the gene matches. The CDR3 contains 15 residues. CDR1 LNHDA and CDR2 SQIVND come from the germline V gene (reference sequence). The CDR3 DNA is TGTGCCAGTAGTACGCCGGGACTAGACCTTGAGACCCAGTACTTC. Residues: CASSTPGLDLETQYF. Combining the CDR3 with reference TRBV19 and TRBJ2-5 gives the whole variable domain DGGITQSPKYLFRKEGQNVTLSCEQNLNHDAMYWYRQDPGQGLRLIYYSQIVNDFQKGDIAEGYSVSREKKESFPLTVTSAQKNPTAFYLCASSTPGLDLETQYFGPGTRLLVL.

The genes are TRBV27 and TRBJ2-1, with a weak D call TRBD1 (5 bases). Germline lookup yields CDR1 MNHEY and CDR2 SMNVEV (reference sequence). V dropped 3 bases and J dropped 10 bases, with 7 bases sitting between them. This CDR3 region has 11 residues. The CDR3 region is CASSFSGEQFF. The CDR3 nucleotides read TGTGCCAGCAGTTTCTCAGGGGAGCAGTTCTTC.

J is TRBJ2-3 and V is TRBV6-6; D may be TRBD1 (5 bases). Germline V gene lookup returns CDR1 MNHNY and CDR2 SVGAGI (reference sequence). V was trimmed by 2 bases and J by 1 base, leaving 10 bases between them. CDR3 length: 15 residues. CDR3 DNA sequence: TGTGCCAGCAGTTACGCAGGGCTGGGCACAGATACGCAGTATTTT. This encodes CASSYAGLGTDTQYF.

V gene TRBV16 combines with J gene TRBJ1-1; D is possibly TRBD1 (6 bases). Trimming stripped 4 bases from V and 5 bases from J, with 17 bases between. The CDR3 length is 15 residues. Germline lookup yields CDR1 KGHSY and CDR2 FQNENV. The CDR3 coding sequence is TGTGCCAGCAGCCTTCGCGGATTGGGGGCTACTGAAGCTTTCTTT. Translation: CASSLRGLGATEAFF.

This clone came up once. The rearrangement uses TRBV6-5 and TRBJ2-2; no definite D call. V was shortened by 5 bases and J by 4 bases, with 11 bases between the two germline ends. Germline values: CDR1 MNHEY, CDR2 SVGAGI. This CDR3 contains 14 residues. CDR3: CASSRDYGTGELFF. In DNA form, the CDR3 reads TGTGCCAGCAGTCGCGATTACGGCACCGGGGAGCTGTTTTTT.

The chain employs TRBV4-1 and TRBJ2-4, with 9 bases aligning to TRBD2. Per the germline V gene, CDR1 is MGHRA and CDR2 is YSYEKL. This CDR3 comprises 20 residues. The trim removed 0 bases at V and 0 bases at J, leaving 12 bases unmatched. This chain's CDR3 is CASSQDRGTSPTLAKNIQYF. The CDR3 DNA reads TGCGCCAGCAGCCAAGATCGGGGGACTAGCCCTACGCTAGCCAAAAACATTCAGTACTTC.

The chain employs TRBV9 and TRBJ2-3; 7 nucleotides agree with TRBD1. The germline CDR1 and CDR2 sequences are SGDLS and YYNGEE. The CDR3 spans 15 residues. The trim removed 3 bases at V and 2 bases at J, leaving 6 bases unmatched. CDR3 bases: TGTGCCAGCAGCGCCCCGGGACAGATCACAGATACGCAGTATTTT. The encoded protein is CASSAPGQITDTQYF.

Here the CDR3 DNA reads TGTGCCAGCAGCATTTGGACAGGGGCCTACTACGAGCAGTACTTC. Translating gives CASSIWTGAYYEQYF. The gene calls are TRBV13 and TRBJ2-7; 9 bases align to TRBD1. The CDR3 spans 15 residues. Germline V gene data show CDR1 as PRHDT and CDR2 as FYEKMQ (reference sequence). Trimming cost V 5 bases and J 3 bases; bases outside gene matches: 8.

V and J are TRBV12-5 and TRBJ2-3; TRBD1 aligns across 8 bases. There are 15 residues in the CDR3. Germline loops: CDR1 LGHNT, CDR2 FRNRAP. Trimming cost V 7 bases and J 2 bases; bases outside gene matches: 8. The CDR3 protein is CASASGTGDTDTQYF. DNA for the CDR3: TGTGCTAGTGCCTCCGGGACAGGAGACACAGATACGCAGTATTTT.

The chain recombines TRBV3-1 (or the pseudogene TRBV3-2) with TRBJ2-6; D uncertain. V lost 0 bases, J lost 0 bases, and 9 bases lay in between. The length of the CDR3 is 17 residues. Germline V gene data show CDR1 as LGHDT and CDR2 as YNNKEL (reference sequence). CDR3 region: CASSQDRRSSGANVLTF. For the CDR3, the DNA is TGTGCCAGCAGCCAAGATAGAAGGAGCTCTGGGGCCAACGTCCTGACTTTC.

The chain recombines TRBV6-1 with TRBJ1-2; D may be TRBD1 (5 bases). This CDR3 region has 14 residues. Germline CDR1 MNHNS, CDR2 SASEGT. The V and J ends lost 2 bases and 4 bases respectively, with 11 bases between them. In DNA form, the CDR3 reads TGTGCCAGCAGTGAATGGGGGGGGGTCTATGGCTACACCTTC. Its protein is CASSEWGGVYGYTF.

The rearrangement uses TRBV3-1 (or the pseudogene TRBV3-2) and TRBJ1-2; TRBD1 might be the D (5 bases). Germline CDR1 and CDR2: LGHDT and YNNKEL (reference sequence). The CDR3 is 13 amino acids. The V and J ends lost 4 bases and 4 bases respectively, with 10 bases between them. CDR3 amino acids: CASSPGLVYGYTF. The CDR3 bases are TGTGCCAGCAGCCCAGGGCTTGTCTATGGCTACACCTTC.

V is TRBV11-2 and J is TRBJ1-1, with D hard to call. Germline V gene lookup returns CDR1 SGHAT and CDR2 FQNNGV. The CDR3 contains 14 residues. V lost 3 bases to trimming and J lost 0 bases, with 8 bases between them. CDR3 sequence (DNA): TGTGCCAGCAGCTTTCCCGGGATGAACACTGAAGCTTTCTTT. It translates to CASSFPGMNTEAFF.

The chain is built from TRBV27 and TRBJ2-1; 16 bases match TRBD2. V dropped 4 bases and J dropped 6; count of bases not matched to a gene: 3. Per germline, CDR1 MNHEY and CDR2 SMNVEV (reference sequence). The CDR3 spans 16 residues. The DNA of the CDR3 is TGTGCCAGCAGTTGGGGGACTAGCGGGGGGGCCAATGAGCAGTTCTTC. Its protein is CASSWGTSGGANEQFF.

Only one count was recorded for this clone. V is TRBV5-1 and J is TRBJ1-5, with 8 bases that match TRBD1. Germline-derived CDR1 and CDR2 are SGHRS and YFSETQ. The CDR3 is 14 amino acids. V shed 5 bases and J 4 bases; nucleotides not matched to a gene: 5. CDR3 bases: TGCGCCAGCAGATCGGGACAGGCGAATCAGCCCCAGCATTTT. Amino acids: CASRSGQANQPQHF.

Of note for this clone: A junction boundary mismatches the germline segment, possibly from a read error. The chain uses TRBV30 and TRBJ2-7; 7 bases are shared with TRBD2. CDR3 length: 13 residues. Germline CDR1 GTSNPN, CDR2 SVGIG (reference sequence). For the CDR3, the DNA is TGTGCCTGGAGCCCGGGACTACAGACGTCCCCCCTCTTC. Translation: CAWSPGLQTSPLF.

This chain joins TRBV5-1 and TRBJ2-2; 7 bases line up with TRBD1. J gave up 6 bases and V 2 bases, and 1 base lay outside the gene matches. The CDR3 totals 13 residues. Germline-derived CDR1 and CDR2 are SGHRS and YFSETQ. DNA for the CDR3: TGCGCCAGCAGCTTAGACAGGGCCGGGGAGCTGTTTTTT. This codes for CASSLDRAGELFF.

The chain employs TRBV12-5 and TRBJ2-1; D may be TRBD2 (7 bases). This CDR3 comprises 15 residues. The germline V and J ends were trimmed by 2 bases and 7 bases, with 15 bases remaining between them. Per germline, CDR1 LGHNT and CDR2 FRNRAP. The CDR3 bases are TGTGCTAGTGGTTTGCGGGGGGCCCTTCCAAATGAGCAGTTCTTC. Protein product: CASGLRGALPNEQFF. Combining the CDR3 with reference TRBV12-5 and TRBJ2-1 gives the whole variable domain DARVTQTPRHKVTEMGQEVTMRCQPILGHNTVFWYRQTMMQGLELLAYFRNRAPLDDSGMPKDRFSAEMPDATLATLKIQPSEPRDSAVYFCASGLRGALPNEQFFGPGTRLTVL.

V is TRBV6-5 and J is TRBJ1-3; 8 bases line up with TRBD1. Trimming cost V 5 bases and J 7 bases; bases outside gene matches: 7. The germline CDR1 and CDR2 sequences are MNHEY and SVGAGI. There are 14 residues in the CDR3. CDR3 region: CASSRTGLTNTIYF. The CDR3, as DNA: TGTGCCAGCAGTAGGACAGGGTTAACGAACACCATATATTTT.

The gene calls are TRBV2 and TRBJ1-1, with TRBD1 identical over 9 bases. The CDR3 extends over 15 amino acids. CDR1 is SNHLY, CDR2 FYNNEI, per germline. V was pared by 5 bases and J by 1 base, with 5 bases of the junction left unmatched. The CDR3, as DNA: TGTGCCAGCAGTACAGGGGGCGCCGGGAACACTGAAGCTTTCTTT. Its translation: CASSTGGAGNTEAFF.

The rearrangement uses TRBV2 and TRBJ1-1; D uncertain. This CDR3 region has 17 residues. The V gene's germline CDR1 is SNHLY and CDR2 FYNNEI. Deletions cut 4 bases from V and 1 base from J, with 19 bases between. The DNA for the CDR3 is TGTGCCAGCAGTGTTAGGACTCATTGGGAGGGGAACACTGAAGCTTTCTTT. Translation: CASSVRTHWEGNTEAFF.